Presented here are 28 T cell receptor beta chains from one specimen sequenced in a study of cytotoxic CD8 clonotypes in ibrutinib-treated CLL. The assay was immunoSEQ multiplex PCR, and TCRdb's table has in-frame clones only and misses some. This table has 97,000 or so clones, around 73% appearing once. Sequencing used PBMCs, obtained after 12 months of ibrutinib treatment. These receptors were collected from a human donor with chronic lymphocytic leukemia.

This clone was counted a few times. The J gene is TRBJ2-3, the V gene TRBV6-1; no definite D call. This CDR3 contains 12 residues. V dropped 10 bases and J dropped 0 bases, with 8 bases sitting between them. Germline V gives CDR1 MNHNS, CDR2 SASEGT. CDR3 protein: CANGPSTDTQYF. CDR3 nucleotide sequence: TGTGCCAACGGGCCAAGCACAGATACGCAGTATTTT.

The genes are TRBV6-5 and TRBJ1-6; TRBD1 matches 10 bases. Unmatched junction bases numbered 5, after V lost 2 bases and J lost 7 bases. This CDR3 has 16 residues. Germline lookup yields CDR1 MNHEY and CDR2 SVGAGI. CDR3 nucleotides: TGTGCCAGCAGTTACGACAGGGGGCTTGGGAATTCACCCCTCCACTTT. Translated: CASSYDRGLGNSPLHF.

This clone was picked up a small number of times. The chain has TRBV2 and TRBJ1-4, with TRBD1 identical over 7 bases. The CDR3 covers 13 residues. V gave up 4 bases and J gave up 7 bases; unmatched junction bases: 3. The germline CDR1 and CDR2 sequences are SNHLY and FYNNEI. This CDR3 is CASSGQGGEKLFF. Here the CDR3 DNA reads TGTGCCAGCAGTGGCCAGGGGGGTGAAAAACTGTTTTTT.

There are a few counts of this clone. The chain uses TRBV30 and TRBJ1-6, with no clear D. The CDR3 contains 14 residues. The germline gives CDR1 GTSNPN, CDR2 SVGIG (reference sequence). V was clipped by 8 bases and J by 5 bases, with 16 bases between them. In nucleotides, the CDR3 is TGTGCCACCGCACGAAGGTCAGATAATTCACCCCTCCACTTT. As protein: CATARRSDNSPLHF.

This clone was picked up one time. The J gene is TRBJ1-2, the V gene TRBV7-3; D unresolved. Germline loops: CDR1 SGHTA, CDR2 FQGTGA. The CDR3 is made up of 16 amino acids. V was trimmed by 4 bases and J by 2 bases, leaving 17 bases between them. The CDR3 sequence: CASSYSLAALNYGYTF. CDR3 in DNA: TGTGCCAGCAGCTATAGCCTGGCCGCACTCAACTATGGCTACACCTTC.

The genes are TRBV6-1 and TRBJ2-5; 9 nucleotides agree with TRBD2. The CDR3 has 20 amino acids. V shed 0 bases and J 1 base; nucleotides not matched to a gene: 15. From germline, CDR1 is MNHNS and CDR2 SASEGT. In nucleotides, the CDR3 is TGTGCCAGCAGTGAAGCGCGGGGAGCGGGGGGCCCTCGAGCCCAAGAGACCCAGTACTTC. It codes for CASSEARGAGGPRAQETQYF.

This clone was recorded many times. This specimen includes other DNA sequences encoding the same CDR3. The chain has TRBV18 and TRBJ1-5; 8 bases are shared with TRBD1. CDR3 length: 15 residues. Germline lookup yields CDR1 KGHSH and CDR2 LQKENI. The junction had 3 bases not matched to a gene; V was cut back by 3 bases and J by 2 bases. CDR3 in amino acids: CASSPDRGGNQPQHF. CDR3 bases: TGTGCCAGCTCACCTGACAGGGGTGGCAATCAGCCCCAGCATTTT. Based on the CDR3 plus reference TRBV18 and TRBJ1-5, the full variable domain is NAGVMQNPRHLVRRRGQEARLRCSPMKGHSHVYWYRQLPEEGLKFMVYLQKENIIDESGMPKERFSAEFPKEGPSILRIQQVVRGDSAAYFCASSPDRGGNQPQHFGDGTRLSIL.

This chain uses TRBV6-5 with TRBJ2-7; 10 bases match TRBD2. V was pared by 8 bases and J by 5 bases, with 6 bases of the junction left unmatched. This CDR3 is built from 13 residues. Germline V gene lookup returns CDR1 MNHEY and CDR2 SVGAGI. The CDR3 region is CASAPGLANEQYF. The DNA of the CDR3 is TGTGCCAGCGCGCCGGGACTAGCGAACGAGCAGTACTTC.

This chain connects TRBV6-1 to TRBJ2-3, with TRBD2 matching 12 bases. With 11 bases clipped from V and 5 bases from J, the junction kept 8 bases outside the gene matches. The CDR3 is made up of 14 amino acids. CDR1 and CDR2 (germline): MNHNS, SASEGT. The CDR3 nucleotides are TGTGCCCTTGCTAGCGGGGGGGCTGGAGATACGCAGTATTTT. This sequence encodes CALASGGAGDTQYF.

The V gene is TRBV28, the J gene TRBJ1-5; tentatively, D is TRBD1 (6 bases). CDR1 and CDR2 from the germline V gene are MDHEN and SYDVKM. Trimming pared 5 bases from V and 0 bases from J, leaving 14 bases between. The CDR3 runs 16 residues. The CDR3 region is CASSPHAGDSNQPQHF. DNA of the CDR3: TGTGCCAGCAGTCCTCATGCAGGGGATAGCAATCAGCCCCAGCATTTT.

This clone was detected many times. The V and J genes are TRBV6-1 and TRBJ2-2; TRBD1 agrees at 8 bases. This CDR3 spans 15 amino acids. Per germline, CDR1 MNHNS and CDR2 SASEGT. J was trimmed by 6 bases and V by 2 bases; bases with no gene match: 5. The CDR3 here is CASSERTGRPGELFF. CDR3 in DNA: TGTGCCAGCAGTGAAAGGACAGGGCGGCCCGGGGAGCTGTTTTTT.

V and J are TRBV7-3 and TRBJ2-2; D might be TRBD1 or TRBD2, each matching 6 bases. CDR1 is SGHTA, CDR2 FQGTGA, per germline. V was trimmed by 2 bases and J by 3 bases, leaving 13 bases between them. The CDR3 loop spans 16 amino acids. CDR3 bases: TGTGCCAGCAGCTTAGATGGGGGGCTCGACACCGGGGAGCTGTTTTTT. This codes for CASSLDGGLDTGELFF.

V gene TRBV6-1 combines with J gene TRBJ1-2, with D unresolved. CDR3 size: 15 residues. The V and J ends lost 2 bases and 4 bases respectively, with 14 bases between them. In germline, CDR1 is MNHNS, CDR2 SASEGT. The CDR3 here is CASSESPVAGYGYTF. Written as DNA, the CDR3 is TGTGCCAGCAGTGAAAGTCCGGTAGCAGGCTATGGCTACACCTTC.

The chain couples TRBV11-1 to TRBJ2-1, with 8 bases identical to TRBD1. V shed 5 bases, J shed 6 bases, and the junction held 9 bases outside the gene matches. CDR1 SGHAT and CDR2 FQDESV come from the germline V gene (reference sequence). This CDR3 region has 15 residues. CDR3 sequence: CASSRRTGSVNEQFF. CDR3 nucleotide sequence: TGTGCCAGCAGCCGTCGGACAGGGTCGGTCAATGAGCAGTTCTTC.

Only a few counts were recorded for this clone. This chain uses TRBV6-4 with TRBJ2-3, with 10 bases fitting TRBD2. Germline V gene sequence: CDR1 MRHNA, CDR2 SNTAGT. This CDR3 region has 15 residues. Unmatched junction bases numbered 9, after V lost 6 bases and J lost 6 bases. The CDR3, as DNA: TGTGCCAGCAGCAAGGAAGCGGGGGGGGAGGATACGCAGTATTTT. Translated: CASSKEAGGEDTQYF.

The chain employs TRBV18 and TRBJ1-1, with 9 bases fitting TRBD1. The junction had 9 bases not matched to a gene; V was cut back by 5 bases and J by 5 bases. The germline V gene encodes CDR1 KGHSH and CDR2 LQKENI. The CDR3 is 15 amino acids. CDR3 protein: CASSTGTGYRTEAFF. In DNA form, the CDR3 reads TGTGCCAGCTCAACGGGGACAGGGTATAGGACTGAAGCTTTCTTT.

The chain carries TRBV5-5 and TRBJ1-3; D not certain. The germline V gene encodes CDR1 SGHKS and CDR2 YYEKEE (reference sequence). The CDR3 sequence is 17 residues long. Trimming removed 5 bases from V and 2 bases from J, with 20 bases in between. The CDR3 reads CASSSHRTAGAGNTIYF. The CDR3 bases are TGTGCCAGCAGTTCCCATCGGACCGCCGGTGCTGGAAACACCATATATTTT.

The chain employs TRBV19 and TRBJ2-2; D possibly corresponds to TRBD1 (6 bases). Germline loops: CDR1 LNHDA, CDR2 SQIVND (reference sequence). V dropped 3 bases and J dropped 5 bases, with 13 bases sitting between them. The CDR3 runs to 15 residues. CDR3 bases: TGTGCCAGTAGTATTCAGGCAGGGGATACCGGGGAGCTGTTTTTT. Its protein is CASSIQAGDTGELFF.

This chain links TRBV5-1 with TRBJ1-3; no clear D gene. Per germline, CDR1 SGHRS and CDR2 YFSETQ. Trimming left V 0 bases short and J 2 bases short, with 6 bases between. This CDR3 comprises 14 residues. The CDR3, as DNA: TGCGCCAGCAGCTTGGGGGGTGCTGGAAACACCATATATTTT. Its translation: CASSLGGAGNTIYF.

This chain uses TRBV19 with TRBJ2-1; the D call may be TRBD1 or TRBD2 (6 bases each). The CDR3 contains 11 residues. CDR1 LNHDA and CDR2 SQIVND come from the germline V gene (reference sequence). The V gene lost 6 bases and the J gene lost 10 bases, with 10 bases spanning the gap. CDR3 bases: TGTGCCAGTAGCGGGGGCCGGGAGCAGTTCTTC. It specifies CASSGGREQFF.

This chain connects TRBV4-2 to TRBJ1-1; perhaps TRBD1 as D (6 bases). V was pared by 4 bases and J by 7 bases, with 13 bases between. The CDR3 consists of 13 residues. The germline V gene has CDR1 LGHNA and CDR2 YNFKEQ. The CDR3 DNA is TGTGCCAGCAGCCCGACAGGCACCCTTGAAGCTTTCTTT. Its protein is CASSPTGTLEAFF.

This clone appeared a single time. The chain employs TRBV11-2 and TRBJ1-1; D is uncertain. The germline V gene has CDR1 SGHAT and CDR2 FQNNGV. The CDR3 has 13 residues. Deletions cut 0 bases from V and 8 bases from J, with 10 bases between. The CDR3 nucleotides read TGTGCCAGCAGCTTAGATCCGGACGCCGAAGCTTTCTTT. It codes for CASSLDPDAEAFF.

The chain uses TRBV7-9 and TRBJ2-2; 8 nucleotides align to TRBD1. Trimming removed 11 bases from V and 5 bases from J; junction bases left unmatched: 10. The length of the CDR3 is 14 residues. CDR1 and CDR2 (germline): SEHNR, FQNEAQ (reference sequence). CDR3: CAGSWTGSTGELFF. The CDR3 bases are TGTGCCGGGAGCTGGACAGGGTCAACCGGGGAGCTGTTTTTT.

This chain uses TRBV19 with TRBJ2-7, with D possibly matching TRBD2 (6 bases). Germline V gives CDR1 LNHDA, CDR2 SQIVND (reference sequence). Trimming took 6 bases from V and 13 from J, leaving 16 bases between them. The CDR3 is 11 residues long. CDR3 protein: CASSALARLYF. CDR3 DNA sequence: TGTGCCAGTAGCGCACTAGCTCGGTTATACTTC. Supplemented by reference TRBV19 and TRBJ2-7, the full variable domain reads DGGITQSPKYLFRKEGQNVTLSCEQNLNHDAMYWYRQDPGQGLRLIYYSQIVNDFQKGDIAEGYSVSREKKESFPLTVTSAQKNPTAFYLCASSALARLYFGPGTRLTVT.

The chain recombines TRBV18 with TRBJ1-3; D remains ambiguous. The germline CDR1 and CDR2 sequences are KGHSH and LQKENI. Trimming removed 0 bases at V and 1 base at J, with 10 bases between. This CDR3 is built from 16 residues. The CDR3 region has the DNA TGTGCCAGCTCACCACCAGGAGGGCCTTCTGGAAACACCATATATTTT. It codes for CASSPPGGPSGNTIYF.

CDR3 residues: CASSFSGQRSYGYTF. CDR3 sequence (DNA): TGTGCCAGCAGCTTCTCGGGACAGCGTAGCTATGGCTACACCTTC. The rearrangement joins TRBV7-8 to TRBJ1-2; 7 bases match TRBD1. The CDR3 has 15 residues. Trimming removed 3 bases from V and 4 bases from J; junction bases left unmatched: 8. Germline loops: CDR1 SGHVS, CDR2 FQNEAQ.

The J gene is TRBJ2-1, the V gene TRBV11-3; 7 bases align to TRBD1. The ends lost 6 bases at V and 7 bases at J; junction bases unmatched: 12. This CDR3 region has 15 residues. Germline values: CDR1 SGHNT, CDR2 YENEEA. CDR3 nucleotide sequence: TGTGCCAGCAGGTCAAGAGGGGGCGCGAGGAATGAGCAGTTCTTC. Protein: CASRSRGGARNEQFF.

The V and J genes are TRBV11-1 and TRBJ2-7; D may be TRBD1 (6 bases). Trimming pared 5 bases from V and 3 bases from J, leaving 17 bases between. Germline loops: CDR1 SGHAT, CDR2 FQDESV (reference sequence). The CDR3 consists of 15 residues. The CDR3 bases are TGTGCCAGCAGCCGACTTGCCCAGGGGAACTACGAGCAGTACTTC. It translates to CASSRLAQGNYEQYF.